The 21 T cell receptor beta chains presented below share a single source sample, sequenced in a study of early T cells in non-severe SARS-CoV-2 infection. TCRdb re-called the 5' RACE reads through MiXCR, storing one row per CDR3 protein. The sample records 120,000 or so distinct CDR3 sequences, around 13% being singletons. The specimen was whole blood, collected at baseline. Source of these receptors: an adult who was a healthcare worker with PCR-confirmed SARS-CoV-2 infection or an uninfected control (not recorded which).

This clonotype was seen only once. V is TRBV5-1 and J is TRBJ2-5; tentatively, D is TRBD1 (6 bases). The CDR3 length is 17 residues. Germline values: CDR1 SGHRS, CDR2 YFSETQ. V dropped 4 bases and J dropped 5 bases, with 24 bases sitting between them. CDR3 DNA sequence: TGCGCCAGCAGCCATAATGCAGGGGCATATCCGACTGAGACCCAGTACTTC. Residues: CASSHNAGAYPTETQYF. Looking up the rest from reference TRBV5-1 and TRBJ2-5 gives the full variable domain: KAGVTQTPRYLIKTRGQQVTLSCSPISGHRSVSWYQQTPGQGLQFLFEYFSETQRNKGNFPGRFSGRQFSNSRSEMNVSTLELGDSALYLCASSHNAGAYPTETQYFGPGTRLLVL.

The chain carries TRBV27 and TRBJ1-5; tentative D call: TRBD1 (6 bases). Trimming shortened V by 0 bases and J by 4 bases, and 10 bases separated the two germline ends. Germline V CDR1 and CDR2: MNHEY, SMNVEV (reference sequence). The CDR3 has 15 amino acids. The CDR3 sequence is CASSLSLGANQPQHF. The CDR3 coding sequence is TGTGCCAGCAGTTTATCATTGGGGGCGAATCAGCCCCAGCATTTT.

J is TRBJ2-1 and V is TRBV18; TRBD1 is a possible D gene (5 bases). Germline V lookup: CDR1 KGHSH, CDR2 LQKENI. This CDR3 spans 13 amino acids. Deletions cut 5 bases from V and 8 bases from J, with 13 bases between. DNA of the CDR3: TGTGCCAGCTCAAGGAGCAGGGATGATGAGCAGTTCTTC. This encodes CASSRSRDDEQFF.

V is TRBV5-5 and J is TRBJ2-2; 7 bases align to TRBD1. The CDR3 contains 13 residues. The germline CDR1 and CDR2 sequences are SGHKS and YYEKEE (reference sequence). J gave up 6 bases and V 5 bases, and 4 bases lay outside the gene matches. CDR3 DNA sequence: TGTGCCAGCAGACTAACAGGGGCCGGGGAGCTGTTTTTT. It yields the protein CASRLTGAGELFF.

The gene calls are TRBV5-1 and TRBJ1-1, with a possible D match to TRBD1 (5 bases). In germline, CDR1 is SGHRS, CDR2 YFSETQ. The V gene lost 2 bases and the J gene lost 6 bases, with 14 bases spanning the gap. There are 14 residues in the CDR3. CDR3 sequence (DNA): TGCGCCAGCAGCTTCCGGGGGAGGTTGTCTGAAGCTTTCTTT. Translated, it gives CASSFRGRLSEAFF.

This clonotype was recorded at least ten times. V and J are TRBV7-6 and TRBJ2-2, with D perhaps given as TRBD1 or TRBD2 (5 bases each). This CDR3 has 16 amino acids. Germline CDR1 reads SGHVS; CDR2 reads FNYEAQ. V was cut by 2 bases and J by 6 bases, with 16 bases left in between. The CDR3 loop reads CASSLFGGRPSGELFF. CDR3 in DNA: TGTGCCAGCAGCTTATTTGGGGGTCGTCCTTCCGGGGAGCTGTTTTTT. Combining the CDR3 with reference TRBV7-6 and TRBJ2-2 gives the whole variable domain GAGVSQSPRYKVTKRGQDVALRCDPISGHVSLYWYRQALGQGPEFLTYFNYEAQQDKSGLPNDRFSAERPEGSISTLTIQRTEQRDSAMYRCASSLFGGRPSGELFFGEGSRLTVL.

The chain has TRBV27 and TRBJ2-7, with 9 bases fitting TRBD2. Per germline, CDR1 MNHEY and CDR2 SMNVEV (reference sequence). V gave up 6 bases and J gave up 6 bases; unmatched junction bases: 12. The CDR3 is 15 amino acids. Here the CDR3 DNA reads TGTGCCAGCAGGCAATCAGCGGGAGGAACAGGCGAGCAGTACTTC. Its translation is CASRQSAGGTGEQYF.

This clonotype showed up just once. The junction does not match germline at one end; this may be a read error. The chain has TRBV2 and TRBJ2-1; D is perhaps TRBD1 (6 bases). CDR1 is SNHLY and CDR2 is FYNNEI in the germline V gene. CDR3 size: 16 residues. The CDR3 sequence: CVSRGWQAGSYNEQFF. For the CDR3, the DNA is TGTGTCAGCAGGGGCTGGCAGGCTGGGTCCTACAATGAGCAGTTCTTC. The whole variable domain, filled in from reference TRBV2 and TRBJ2-1, reads EPEVTQTPSHQVTQMGQEVILRCVPISNHLYFYWYRQILGQKVEFLVSFYNNEISEKSEIFDDQFSVERPDGSNFTLKIRSTKLEDSAMYFCVSRGWQAGSYNEQFFGPGTRLTVL.

The chain is built from TRBV7-9 and TRBJ1-5; D remains ambiguous. CDR1 SEHNR and CDR2 FQNEAQ come from the germline V gene (reference sequence). V lost 7 bases and J 0 bases, leaving 13 bases between the germline ends. CDR3 length equals 15 residues. In DNA, the CDR3 is TGTGCCAGCACCCTTTCCGGGGTTAGCAATCAGCCCCAGCATTTT. It codes for CASTLSGVSNQPQHF.

This clonotype appeared a few times. This chain uses TRBV5-1 with TRBJ2-2; D could derive from TRBD1 or TRBD2 (5 bases each). V lost 2 bases and J 4 bases, leaving 9 bases between the germline ends. This CDR3 has 14 residues. In germline, CDR1 is SGHRS, CDR2 YFSETQ. CDR3 nucleotides: TGCGCCAGCAGCTTTGGGACGACCACCGGGGAGCTGTTTTTT. Residues: CASSFGTTTGELFF.

The V call is TRBV30, the J call TRBJ1-1; TRBD1 might be the D (5 bases). There are 13 residues in the CDR3. The V end was cut by 1 base, the J end by 0 bases, with 6 bases between. CDR1 and CDR2 (germline): GTSNPN, SVGIG (reference sequence). This CDR3 is CAWSAGLNTEAFF. The CDR3 DNA sequence: TGTGCCTGGAGTGCGGGGCTGAACACTGAAGCTTTCTTT.

This rearrangement joins TRBV5-1 to TRBJ2-1, with 8 bases identical to TRBD1. The CDR3 contains 15 residues. V was clipped by 3 bases and J by 2 bases; unmatched bases: 4. Germline CDR1 SGHRS, CDR2 YFSETQ. The chain's CDR3 is CASSSQGGAYNEQFF. CDR3 in DNA: TGCGCCAGCAGCTCACAGGGGGGCGCCTACAATGAGCAGTTCTTC.

This clonotype was detected ten times or more. The chain is built from TRBV20-1 and TRBJ2-1, with 14 positions matching TRBD2. The CDR3 consists of 20 residues. Germline lookup yields CDR1 DFQATT and CDR2 SNEGSKA (reference sequence). Trimming took 1 base from V and 0 from J; bases not matched to a gene: 11. CDR3 amino acids: CSARARLAGGPRISYNEQFF. DNA of the CDR3: TGCAGTGCTAGAGCTCGACTAGCGGGAGGGCCAAGGATCTCCTACAATGAGCAGTTCTTC.

The chain carries TRBV7-9 and TRBJ2-5; TRBD2 aligns across 7 bases. Germline CDR1 SEHNR, CDR2 FQNEAQ (reference sequence). The CDR3 is 15 amino acids. The ends lost 3 bases at V and 5 bases at J; junction bases unmatched: 9. CDR3 in DNA: TGTGCCAGCAGCTTCGCCGGACTAGAGCGCGAGACCCAGTACTTC. Translated, it gives CASSFAGLERETQYF.

V is TRBV12-3 or TRBV12-4 and J is TRBJ2-7; D is possibly TRBD1 (5 bases). V lost 5 bases and J lost 7, with 21 bases in between. This CDR3 is built from 15 residues. CDR3 nucleotide sequence: TGTGCCAGCAGTCTTCCCCAGGGAAGCCGAAGGGAGCAGTACTTC. It yields the protein CASSLPQGSRREQYF.

J is TRBJ1-1 and V is TRBV6-5; no definite D call. Germline values: CDR1 MNHEY, CDR2 SVGAGI. V was pared by 7 bases and J by 4 bases, with 13 bases between. CDR3 length equals 13 residues. CDR3 amino acids: CASTNGRSTEAFF. The CDR3 bases are TGTGCCAGCACCAACGGGCGGAGCACTGAAGCTTTCTTT.

This clonotype was detected only a few times. V usage is TRBV2 and J usage is TRBJ2-7, with D unclear. The CDR3 totals 11 residues. Trimming stripped 7 bases from V and 3 bases from J, with 7 bases between. CDR1 and CDR2 (germline): SNHLY, FYNNEI. The CDR3 spells CASNVIYEQYF. The CDR3 nucleotides are TGTGCCAGCAATGTTATCTACGAGCAGTACTTC.

CDR3 loop: CASRSETEAFF. CDR3 coding DNA: TGTGCCAGCAGGTCGGAAACTGAAGCTTTCTTT. V usage is TRBV2 and J usage is TRBJ1-1; D uncertain. V lost 6 bases and J 5 bases, leaving 7 bases between the germline ends. Germline CDR1 reads SNHLY; CDR2 reads FYNNEI. This CDR3 has 11 residues.

There are many counts of this clonotype. This chain links TRBV7-3 with TRBJ1-1; no definite D call. V was shortened by 6 bases and J by 1 base, with 15 bases between the two germline ends. The CDR3 is made up of 15 amino acids. The germline CDR1 and CDR2 sequences are SGHTA and FQGTGA. CDR3 in DNA: TGTGCCAGCAGGACCTCAGGACGGCGGAACACTGAAGCTTTCTTT. It codes for CASRTSGRRNTEAFF.

This clonotype has a handful of counts. The chain couples TRBV12-3 or TRBV12-4 to TRBJ1-1; no clear D. The germline V and J ends were trimmed by 3 bases and 4 bases, with 9 bases remaining between them. The CDR3 has 13 residues. The CDR3 reads CASSLRVPTEAFF. The CDR3 coding sequence is TGTGCCAGCAGTTTGAGAGTTCCCACTGAAGCTTTCTTT.

The chain couples TRBV19 to TRBJ2-3, with D perhaps matching TRBD2 (5 bases). The ends were cut back, 3 bases at V and 6 bases at J, with 13 bases in the middle. Per the germline V gene, CDR1 is LNHDA and CDR2 is SQIVND (reference sequence). The CDR3 contains 14 residues. DNA for the CDR3: TGTGCCAGTAGTATTGGTGCGGGCGGGGATACGCAGTATTTT. It specifies CASSIGAGGDTQYF.